Following are 12 T cell receptor beta chains from one sample sequenced in a study of shared clonotypes between healthy human individuals. Measured with immunoSEQ multiplex PCR; TCRdb has only the in-frame clones, and not every one. Of about 2.4 million clones listed, 80% to 95% are singletons. The sample consisted of naive CD4+ T cells from PBMCs. The subset is: CD45RA+ positively selected. These receptors originate from a man younger than 35 in good health. Some clones in this sample may be carry-over from other donors' samples.

The chain employs TRBV13 and TRBJ2-7, with no clear D. Trimming cost V 5 bases and J 1 base, with 15 bases left between them. CDR1 PRHDT and CDR2 FYEKMQ come from the germline V gene (reference sequence). The CDR3 has 15 amino acids. CDR3 coding DNA: TGTGCCAGCAGCCACCGGCGTCACAGATCCTACGAGCAGTACTTC. Residues: CASSHRRHRSYEQYF.

This clone occurred once. V is TRBV2 and J is TRBJ1-1; D uncertain. Trimming removed 4 bases from V and 0 bases from J, with 6 bases in between. CDR1 and CDR2 from the germline V gene are SNHLY and FYNNEI. This CDR3 is 13 amino acids long. CDR3 nucleotide sequence: TGTGCCAGCAGTGTTGAGATGAACACTGAAGCTTTCTTT. This sequence encodes CASSVEMNTEAFF.

Concerning this clone: Other DNA sequences in the same sample also yield this CDR3. The J gene is TRBJ2-3, the V gene TRBV6-5, with a possible D match to TRBD1 (6 bases). Trimming removed 5 bases from V and 3 bases from J, with 9 bases in between. CDR1 MNHEY and CDR2 SVGAGI come from the germline V gene. The CDR3 loop spans 13 amino acids. DNA of the CDR3: TGTGCCAGCAGTCGGGACATTACAGATACGCAGTATTTT. It is translated as CASSRDITDTQYF.

With regard to this clone: Different DNA sequences within this sample yield the same CDR3. V is TRBV2 and J is TRBJ1-1, with a possible D match to TRBD1 (6 bases). Germline values: CDR1 SNHLY, CDR2 FYNNEI. V was clipped by 5 bases and J by 4 bases, with 11 bases between them. The CDR3 spans 13 residues. The CDR3 sequence is CASSSGGGTEAFF. CDR3 bases: TGTGCCAGCAGTAGCGGGGGCGGCACTGAAGCTTTCTTT. The full variable domain, completed using reference TRBV2 and TRBJ1-1, is EPEVTQTPSHQVTQMGQEVILRCVPISNHLYFYWYRQILGQKVEFLVSFYNNEISEKSEIFDDQFSVERPDGSNFTLKIRSTKLEDSAMYFCASSSGGGTEAFFGQGTRLTVV.

V gene TRBV7-2 combines with J gene TRBJ1-3; D unclear. Trimming cost V 1 base and J 0 bases, with 10 bases left between them. Per germline, CDR1 SGHTA and CDR2 FQGNSA. CDR3 length equals 16 residues. The chain's CDR3 is CASSLGAAGSGNTIYF. CDR3 bases: TGTGCCAGCAGCTTAGGGGCCGCAGGCTCTGGAAACACCATATATTTT.

This chain uses TRBV19 with TRBJ2-1; 13 positions agree with TRBD2. V was pared by 6 bases and J by 12 bases, with 11 bases of the junction left unmatched. The CDR3 covers 15 residues. The germline gives CDR1 LNHDA, CDR2 SQIVND (reference sequence). DNA for the CDR3: TGTGCCAGTAGGGGACTAGCGGGAACCAATGACGGGCAGTTCTTC. The encoded protein is CASRGLAGTNDGQFF.

This rearrangement joins TRBV10-1 to TRBJ2-7; D perhaps matches TRBD1 (5 bases). CDR3 length: 14 residues. The V and J ends lost 10 bases and 3 bases respectively, with 19 bases between them. CDR1 WNHNN and CDR2 SYGVQD come from the germline V gene (reference sequence). CDR3 nucleotide sequence: TGCGCCACCACGACGACAGTTAATTGCTACGAGCAGTACTTC. This codes for CATTTTVNCYEQYF.

The chain carries TRBV7-2 and TRBJ1-1; possible D gene TRBD1, 5 bases. Trimming pared 4 bases from V and 3 bases from J, leaving 12 bases between. The CDR3 totals 14 residues. Per the germline V gene, CDR1 is SGHTA and CDR2 is FQGNSA. The CDR3, as DNA: TGTGCCAGCAGCTCAGACAGTCTTCACACTGAAGCTTTCTTT. It translates to CASSSDSLHTEAFF. Full variable domain (rest looked up from reference TRBV7-2 and TRBJ1-1): GAGVSQSPSNKVTEKGKDVELRCDPISGHTALYWYRQSLGQGLEFLIYFQGNSAPDKSGLPSDRFSAERTGGSVSTLTIQRTQQEDSAVYLCASSSDSLHTEAFFGQGTRLTVV.

This sequence joins TRBV19 and TRBJ2-7, with D perhaps matching TRBD1 (6 bases). The CDR3 spans 13 residues. Trimming removed 5 bases from V and 0 bases from J, with 8 bases in between. Per germline, CDR1 LNHDA and CDR2 SQIVND (reference sequence). CDR3 region: CASSVQGSYEQYF. The CDR3, as DNA: TGTGCCAGTAGTGTACAGGGCTCCTACGAGCAGTACTTC.

The count of this clone is one. This chain uses TRBV2 with TRBJ1-1, with 9 bases aligning to TRBD1. This CDR3 is built from 14 residues. J lost 4 bases, V lost 7 bases, and 7 bases had no gene match. The germline gives CDR1 SNHLY, CDR2 FYNNEI. Here the CDR3 DNA reads TGTGCCAGCAAGACCCGACAGGGGGGCACTGAAGCTTTCTTT. The encoded protein is CASKTRQGGTEAFF.

The genes are TRBV5-6 and TRBJ2-4; weak D call: TRBD2 (5 bases). V lost 4 bases to trimming and J lost 1 base, with 6 bases between them. The CDR3 covers 13 residues. Germline lookup yields CDR1 SGHDT and CDR2 YYEEEE. The CDR3 coding sequence is TGTGCCAGCAGCCGCGGGGCCAAAAACATTCAGTACTTC. Protein sequence: CASSRGAKNIQYF.

The chain is built from TRBV28 and TRBJ2-1; possible D gene TRBD1, 6 bases. Trimming pared 6 bases from V and 4 bases from J, leaving 10 bases between. The germline V gene has CDR1 MDHEN and CDR2 SYDVKM. This CDR3 comprises 13 residues. Here the CDR3 DNA reads TGTGCCAGCAGACAGGGAGAGTACAATGAGCAGTTCTTC. Amino acids: CASRQGEYNEQFF.